This T cell receptor beta chain was documented in a study of response to subunit inactivated influenza vaccine. Study-wide points: Authors suggested each seasonal influenza vaccination recruits few new T cells.

TCRdb reprocessed the RT-PCR reads with MiXCR, giving one entry per CDR3 protein. The data contain approximately 700,000 distinct CDR3 sequences, 15% to 19% of them seen just once; the ten biggest clones take up roughly 10%. V lost 2 bases and J lost 5, with 9 bases in between. Per germline, CDR1 SGHDN and CDR2 FVKESK. The CDR3 spans 14 residues. This clonotype occurred a few times. What it recognizes is unknown. Sequenced here: PBMCs from blood, sampled 11 to 12 days after vaccination. The sequence was obtained from a man aged 50-59 years who received an inactivated influenza vaccine. This sequence joins TRBV14 and TRBJ2-2; D is unclear. The CDR3 DNA is TGTGCCAGCAGCCAAAATACCCGGACCGGGGAGCTGTTTTTT. Translating gives CASSQNTRTGELFF. Combining the CDR3 with reference TRBV14 and TRBJ2-2 gives the whole variable domain EAGVTQFPSHSVIEKGQTVTLRCDPISGHDNLYWYRRVMGKEIKFLLHFVKESKQDESGMPNNRFLAERTGGTYSTLKVQPAELEDSGVYFCASSQNTRTGELFFGEGSRLTVL.